The rows below give T cell receptor beta chains drawn from one sample of a study of technical replicates of blood from several donors. The assay was immunoSEQ multiplex PCR, and TCRdb's table has in-frame clones only and misses some. The sample records fewer than 60,000 clones, roughly 92% being singletons. Sequencing used PBMCs. The receptors come from a human donor in good health. Some clones in this sample may be carry-over from other donors' samples. The CDR3 runs from the conserved cysteine through the conserved F or W. Each record gives: V gene, clone size, J gene, D gene, CDR3 protein, CDR3 DNA. The D gene is left open where the match is weak. Size tells how often a clone was seen (once, few, many) or the class of an expanded clone, and some rows leave it out.

V gene: TRBV15
clone size: -
J gene: TRBJ2-6
D gene: TRBD2
CDR3 protein: CATSTGGRSGANVLTF
CDR3 DNA: TGTGCCACCAGCACGGGGGGGCGTTCTGGGGCCAACGTCCTGACTTTC

V gene: TRBV4-3
clone size: -
J gene: TRBJ2-7
D gene: -
CDR3 protein: CASSQIQDTPYEQYF
CDR3 DNA: TGCGCCAGCAGCCAGATACAGGATACTCCCTACGAGCAGTACTTC

V gene: TRBV11-1
clone size: -
J gene: TRBJ2-1
D gene: TRBD2
CDR3 protein: CASSPFSGGNYNEQFF
CDR3 DNA: TGTGCCAGCAGCCCTTTTAGCGGGGGGAACTACAATGAGCAGTTCTTC

V gene: TRBV5-1
clone size: -
J gene: TRBJ2-3
D gene: -
CDR3 protein: CASTGGLVSDTQYF
CDR3 DNA: TGCGCCAGCACCGGGGGGCTAGTCTCAGATACGCAGTATTTT

V gene: TRBV7-2
clone size: -
J gene: TRBJ2-3
D gene: TRBD2
CDR3 protein: CASSPTSARTDTQYF
CDR3 DNA: TGTGCCAGCAGCCCGACTAGCGCGCGCACAGATACGCAGTATTTT

V gene: TRBV6-5
clone size: -
J gene: TRBJ2-1
D gene: TRBD2
CDR3 protein: CASSPGTSGRGGQFF
CDR3 DNA: TGTGCCAGCAGTCCCGGGACTAGCGGGAGGGGCGGGCAGTTCTTC

V gene: TRBV5-6
clone size: -
J gene: TRBJ2-6
D gene: -
CDR3 protein: CASSALPSSGANVLTF
CDR3 DNA: TGTGCCAGCAGCGCCTTACCGAGCTCTGGGGCCAACGTCCTGACTTTC

V gene: TRBV18
clone size: -
J gene: TRBJ1-5
D gene: TRBD1
CDR3 protein: CASSPGTGVNQPQHF
CDR3 DNA: TGTGCCAGCTCACCCGGGACAGGGGTCAATCAGCCCCAGCATTTT

V gene: TRBV4-2
clone size: -
J gene: TRBJ2-1
D gene: TRBD2
CDR3 protein: CASSQEALAGPQQFF
CDR3 DNA: TGTGCCAGCAGCCAAGAGGCCCTAGCGGGCCCACAGCAGTTCTTC

V gene: TRBV6-6
clone size: -
J gene: TRBJ1-5
D gene: TRBD1
CDR3 protein: CASGKPGTGDNQPQHF
CDR3 DNA: TGTGCCAGCGGAAAGCCCGGGACAGGAGACAATCAGCCCCAGCATTTT

V gene: TRBV7-9
clone size: -
J gene: TRBJ1-3
D gene: -
CDR3 protein: CASSLGSGNTIYF
CDR3 DNA: TGTGCCAGCAGCCTCGGCTCTGGAAACACCATATATTTT

V gene: TRBV19
clone size: -
J gene: TRBJ1-1
D gene: -
CDR3 protein: CASTDGGMNTEAFF
CDR3 DNA: TGTGCCAGTACAGACGGCGGAATGAACACTGAAGCTTTCTTT

V gene: TRBV21-1
clone size: few
J gene: TRBJ1-1
D gene: -
CDR3 protein: CASSKSRDRGYAFF
CDR3 DNA: TGTGCCAGCAGCAAAAGCCGGGACAGGGGTTACGCTTTCTTT

V gene: TRBV7-8
clone size: -
J gene: TRBJ2-3
D gene: TRBD2
CDR3 protein: CASTTTTPSSGRTDTQYF
CDR3 DNA: TGTGCCAGCACCACCACGACCCCCTCTAGCGGGAGGACAGATACGCAGTATTTT

V gene: TRBV9
clone size: -
J gene: TRBJ2-2
D gene: -
CDR3 protein: CASSAGLRSGELFF
CDR3 DNA: TGTGCCAGCAGCGCGGGACTGCGGAGCGGGGAGCTGTTTTTT

V gene: TRBV7-2
clone size: -
J gene: TRBJ1-1
D gene: -
CDR3 protein: CASSLNRNTEAFF
CDR3 DNA: TGTGCCAGCAGCTTAAACAGGAACACTGAAGCTTTCTTT

V gene: TRBV7-2
clone size: -
J gene: TRBJ1-2
D gene: -
CDR3 protein: CASSLGRVGGYTF
CDR3 DNA: TGTGCCAGCAGCTTAGGCAGGGTGGGGGGATACACCTTC

V gene: TRBV7-6
clone size: -
J gene: TRBJ1-4
D gene: -
CDR3 protein: CASSLVVGAGGNEKLFF
CDR3 DNA: TGTGCCAGCAGCTTAGTCGTCGGGGCGGGAGGTAATGAAAAACTGTTTTTT

V gene: TRBV7-2
clone size: -
J gene: TRBJ1-5
D gene: TRBD1
CDR3 protein: CASSPGGGGHSNQPQHF
CDR3 DNA: TGTGCCAGCAGCCCAGGGGGCGGGGGCCATAGCAATCAGCCCCAGCATTTT